The clone carrying this T cell receptor (beta chain) was seen a few times. As yet, its antigen is unknown. The data were taken from a study of CD8 T cells in ankylosing spondylitis. TCRdb re-called the 5' RACE reads with MiXCR, one entry per CDR3 protein. In the table there are a few hundred thousand distinct CDR3 sequences, 20% to 25% of which are singletons. Regarding the study as a whole: Seemingly distinctive of ankylosing spondylitis blood was a TCR beta motif formed by eight highly homologous variants. Disease-linked clones reportedly concentrated significantly in matched ankylosing spondylitis synovial fluid.

The sequencing input was blood, either unsorted or a sorted T cell fraction (not recorded which). The receptor was isolated from a male donor with ankylosing spondylitis.

CDR3 DNA: TGCAGTGCTAGCAGGGGGCTTGGCTACGAGCAGTACTTC. This codes for CSASRGLGYEQYF. The V gene is TRBV20-1, the J gene TRBJ2-7, with 8 bases aligning to TRBD1. The CDR3 is 13 amino acids. V lost 3 bases to trimming and J lost 3 bases; unmatched junction nucleotides: 4. The germline gives CDR1 DFQATT, CDR2 SNEGSKA (reference sequence).